Below, 8 T cell receptor beta chains from the same sample are listed, as sequenced in a study of tumor-infiltrating lymphocytes in primary liver carcinoma. Co-extracted RNA and DNA came from about 19-30 mg of unsorted bulk tissue. TCR beta cDNA came from roughly 0.45 ug total RNA, primed with a constant-region primer. Amplification in three nested multiplex PCR rounds with slightly modified ARM-PCR gave rise to TCR beta libraries. It was with TRBV1-TRBV30 forward primers and a C-beta reverse primer that the first two PCR rounds were run, at 10 to 11 cycles each. TCRdb re-analysed the multiplex PCR reads in MiXCR, keeping a single row per CDR3 protein. The sample includes 65,000 to 80,000 distinct CDR3 sequences, 55% to 75% seen only once; the top ten take 28%. Sequencing was carried out using liver tumor tissue from sampling region 4. Subset: tumor region T4, right-lateral pole. The receptors stem from a middle-aged man with primary liver carcinoma and hepatitis B virus infection.

This clonotype was picked up many times. The chain joins TRBV4-1 to TRBJ1-2; no clear D gene. There are 13 residues in the CDR3. V lost 2 bases, J lost 11 bases, and 15 bases lay in between. Germline CDR1 and CDR2: MGHRA and YSYEKL. The CDR3 nucleotides are TGCGCCAGCAGCCAACCAGGCAGCACCTTTTACACCTTC. Translating gives CASSQPGSTFYTF.

The V and J genes are TRBV11-2 and TRBJ2-7, with TRBD2 as a possible D gene (6 bases). V dropped 2 bases and J dropped 2 bases, with 13 bases sitting between them. The CDR3 contains 15 residues. Germline V gene data show CDR1 as SGHAT and CDR2 as FQNNGV. The DNA for the CDR3 is TGTGCCAGCAGCTTAACCGACGGAGGGACCTACGAGCAGTACTTC. This sequence encodes CASSLTDGGTYEQYF.

This clonotype was detected many times. The CDR3 region is CSVGASGYYNEQFF. The CDR3, as DNA: TGCAGCGTTGGCGCTAGCGGATACTACAATGAGCAGTTCTTC. This chain links TRBV29-1 with TRBJ2-1; 7 positions match TRBD2. Germline V gene sequence: CDR1 SQVTM, CDR2 ANQGSEA. The J segment lost 3 bases and the V segment lost 4 bases, leaving 6 bases of the junction unmatched. CDR3 length: 14 residues.

As concerns this clonotype: Compared with germline, one end of the junction differs, possibly owing to a read error. V gene TRBV5-5 combines with J gene TRBJ2-1; D call uncertain. Germline CDR1 SGHKS, CDR2 YYEKEE (reference sequence). This CDR3 has 12 residues. Here the CDR3 reads CASSVISREHFF. The CDR3 coding sequence is TGTGCCAGCAGCGTAATTAGCCGCGAGCACTTCTTC.

Points on this clonotype: A read error may account for a junction end that differs from germline. The chain recombines TRBV11-2 with TRBJ2-1; 10 bases align to TRBD2. CDR3 length: 16 residues. Germline values: CDR1 SGHAT, CDR2 FQNNGV. As DNA, the CDR3 is TGTGCCAGCGGCTCGCGCCCCAGCGGGAGGGTCTATGAGCAGTTGTTC. This encodes CASGSRPSGRVYEQLF. Variable domain in full (rest from reference TRBV11-2 and TRBJ2-1): EAGVAQSPRYKIIEKRQSVAFWCNPISGHATLYWYQQILGQGPKLLIQFQNNGVVDDSQLPKDRFSAERLKGVDSTLKIQPAKLEDSAVYLCASGSRPSGRVYEQLFGPGTRLTVL.

This clonotype was detected many times. V usage is TRBV29-1 and J usage is TRBJ2-2; 9 bases align to TRBD1. Germline V gives CDR1 SQVTM, CDR2 ANQGSEA. CDR3 length: 13 residues. V trimming: 6 bases; J trimming: 5 bases; junction bases outside the gene matches: 4. The CDR3 sequence is CSVQGARTGELFF. CDR3 DNA sequence: TGCAGCGTACAGGGGGCGCGAACCGGGGAGCTGTTTTTT.

Points on this clonotype: The CDR3 ends on some other residue instead of the conserved phenylalanine or tryptophan, so this is likely a read error. The V call is TRBV4-1, the J call TRBJ2-7; 9 bases are a match to TRBD2. The CDR3 spans 15 residues. The germline V gene has CDR1 MGHRA and CDR2 YSYEKL. The CDR3 DNA reads TGCGCCAGCAGACAAGCTTCTAGCGGGACCTACGAGCAGTACTCC. Translation: CASRQASSGTYEQYS.

The chain is built from TRBV2 and TRBJ2-3; tentatively, D is TRBD1 or TRBD2 (5 bases each). This CDR3 region has 15 residues. CDR1 SNHLY and CDR2 FYNNEI come from the germline V gene. The V and J ends lost 10 bases and 4 bases respectively, with 21 bases between them. As DNA, the CDR3 is TGTGCCACCAAACCGAGCGGCCAGGGACCAGATACGCAGTATTTT. Amino acids: CATKPSGQGPDTQYF.